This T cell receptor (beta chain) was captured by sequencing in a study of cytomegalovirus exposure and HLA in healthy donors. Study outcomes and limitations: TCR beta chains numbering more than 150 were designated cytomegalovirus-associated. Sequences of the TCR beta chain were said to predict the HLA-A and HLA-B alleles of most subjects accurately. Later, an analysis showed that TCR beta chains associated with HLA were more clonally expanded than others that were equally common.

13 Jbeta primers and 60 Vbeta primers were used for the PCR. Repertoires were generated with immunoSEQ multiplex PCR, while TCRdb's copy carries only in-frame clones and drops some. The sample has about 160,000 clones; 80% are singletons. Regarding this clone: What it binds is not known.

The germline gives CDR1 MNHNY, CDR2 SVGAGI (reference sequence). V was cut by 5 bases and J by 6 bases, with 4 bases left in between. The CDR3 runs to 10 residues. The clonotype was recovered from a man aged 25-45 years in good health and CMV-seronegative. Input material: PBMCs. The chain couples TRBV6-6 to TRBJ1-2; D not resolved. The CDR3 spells CASSQDGYTF. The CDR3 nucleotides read TGTGCCAGCAGTCAGGATGGCTACACCTTC.